This TCR beta chain was sequenced for a study of T cells after yellow fever vaccination. Points from the study as a whole: Reappearing after the booster were most of the clones from primary vaccination (about 96% CD4, 85% to 90% CD8). Any FACS-sorted repertoire could hold abundant clonotypes that contaminate it from the bulk population.

This clonotype was detected many times. Its antigen is unidentified. Trimming left V 0 bases short and J 4 bases short, with 7 bases between. CDR1 SGHRS and CDR2 YFSETQ come from the germline V gene. The CDR3 spans 14 residues. A universal primer site and UMIs were added as TCR cDNA was made by 5'RACE template switching. TCRdb re-derived calls from the 5' RACE reads in MiXCR, one entry per CDR3 protein. This sample has 150,000 or so distinct CDR3 sequences; almost 7% occur once, and the top ten carry roughly 2.5%. The sequence was obtained from a man aged 18 to 29 who received the YFV17D yellow fever vaccine. The source was CD4+ T cells sorted from PBMCs, collected 5 to 6 days after the first yellow fever vaccination. The gene calls are TRBV5-1 and TRBJ2-2, with D unclear. In DNA, the CDR3 is TGCGCCAGCAGCTTGGGTATCGTCACCGGGGAGCTGTTTTTT. Its translation is CASSLGIVTGELFF.